The 28 T cell receptor beta chains below were found in one sample sequenced in a study of CD4+ T cells in melanoma. Clones were sequenced by immunoSEQ multiplex PCR, and TCRdb holds only the in-frame ones, with some missing. The table has about 50,000 clones, 85% to 90% seen once. Sequencing input: peripheral blood. These TCRs come from a human donor with melanoma.

The J gene is TRBJ2-1, the V gene TRBV5-1; 15 bases line up with TRBD2. Germline V lookup: CDR1 SGHRS, CDR2 YFSETQ. The CDR3 has 18 amino acids. Germline trimming cut 2 bases from V and 7 bases from J; bases unmatched to any gene: 10. The CDR3 reads CASSLYPLGLAGGNEQFF. The CDR3 DNA reads as TGCGCCAGCAGCTTATACCCGCTTGGACTAGCGGGGGGGAATGAGCAGTTCTTC.

The CDR3: CASSLDRYEQYF. Written as DNA, the CDR3 is TGTGCCAGCAGCTTGGACCGCTACGAGCAGTACTTC. The chain is built from TRBV5-4 and TRBJ2-7; no definite D call. This CDR3 contains 12 residues. From germline, CDR1 is SGHNT and CDR2 YYREEE (reference sequence). V was clipped by 0 bases and J by 3 bases, with 4 bases between them.

This clone was recorded only once. The V call is TRBV5-5, the J call TRBJ2-7; D gene ambiguous. Germline lookup yields CDR1 SGHKS and CDR2 YYEKEE (reference sequence). This CDR3 spans 12 amino acids. Trimming cost V 7 bases and J 1 base, with 9 bases left between them. The CDR3 nucleotides are TGTGCCAGCTCAGGTGGTTCCTACGAGCAGTACTTC. This translates into CASSGGSYEQYF.

Only a few counts were recorded for this clone. The CDR3 DNA reads as TGTGCCAGCACCCCCCCGACAGAGAACACTGAAGCTTTCTTT. Protein sequence: CASTPPTENTEAFF. V is TRBV7-9 and J is TRBJ1-1, with D perhaps matching TRBD1 (5 bases). This CDR3 comprises 14 residues. The V and J ends lost 7 bases and 1 base respectively, with 13 bases between them. Germline values: CDR1 SEHNR, CDR2 FQNEAQ (reference sequence).

The chain employs TRBV5-1 and TRBJ2-7; D may be TRBD2 (5 bases). The ends were cut back, 0 bases at V and 0 bases at J, with 13 bases in the middle. The CDR3 is 16 amino acids. Germline V gives CDR1 SGHRS, CDR2 YFSETQ. CDR3 protein: CASSLDAGLSSYEQYF. The CDR3 bases are TGCGCCAGCAGCTTGGATGCGGGCCTCAGCTCCTACGAGCAGTACTTC.

The chain joins TRBV15 to TRBJ2-3; D not resolved. CDR3 size: 17 residues. Trimming left V 1 base short and J 3 bases short, with 17 bases between. In germline, CDR1 is LNHNV, CDR2 YYDKDF (reference sequence). DNA of the CDR3: TGTGCCACCAGCAGAGGACACCTTGCGGATTCAACAGATACGCAGTATTTT. Amino acids: CATSRGHLADSTDTQYF.

The chain couples TRBV4-1 to TRBJ2-3; 9 nucleotides match TRBD2. Germline V gene lookup returns CDR1 MGHRA and CDR2 YSYEKL. V was pared by 4 bases and J by 4 bases, with 6 bases of the junction left unmatched. CDR3 length equals 15 residues. CDR3 nucleotides: TGCGCCAGCAGCCCGCGGGGGGGCCTGGCAGATACGCAGTATTTT. Residues: CASSPRGGLADTQYF.

The V and J genes are TRBV25-1 and TRBJ2-3; 7 nucleotides align to TRBD1. Germline V gene sequence: CDR1 MGHDK, CDR2 SYGVNS. V lost 3 bases to trimming and J lost 2 bases; unmatched junction nucleotides: 5. The CDR3 consists of 15 residues. The CDR3 region has the DNA TGTGCCAGCAGTGATACAGGGGCCCCCACAGATACGCAGTATTTT. Its protein is CASSDTGAPTDTQYF.

The gene calls are TRBV28 and TRBJ1-3, with a possible D match to TRBD1 (5 bases). The CDR3 length is 15 residues. Germline V lookup: CDR1 MDHEN, CDR2 SYDVKM. With 5 bases removed from V and 4 bases from J, the gap between germline ends came to 15 bases. CDR3 sequence reads: CASSPIGAGGNTIYF. The CDR3 nucleotides are TGTGCCAGCAGTCCCATAGGGGCAGGGGGAAACACCATATATTTT.

The gene calls are TRBV5-6 and TRBJ1-2; D is ambiguous. Deletions cut 2 bases from V and 4 bases from J, with 15 bases between. The CDR3 sequence is 15 residues long. The germline V gene encodes CDR1 SGHDT and CDR2 YYEEEE. The CDR3 DNA follows: TGTGCCAGCAGCTTAGCACGAAACAATGCCTATGGCTACACCTTC. Encoded protein: CASSLARNNAYGYTF.

The chain has TRBV9 and TRBJ2-5; D is unclear. This CDR3 has 13 residues. The germline V and J ends were trimmed by 4 bases and 2 bases, with 9 bases remaining between them. Germline assignment: CDR1 SGDLS and CDR2 YYNGEE. The CDR3 nucleotides read TGTGCCAGCAGCTCCAACCTTCAAGAGACCCAGTACTTC. This encodes CASSSNLQETQYF.

The chain joins TRBV18 to TRBJ2-7, with TRBD1 matching over 10 bases. The CDR3 spans 16 residues. CDR1 is KGHSH and CDR2 is LQKENI in the germline V gene. Trimming at V came to 6 bases and at J to 3 bases, leaving 11 bases not matched to a gene. DNA for the CDR3: TGTGCCAGCTCGCCCAATCCCGGGACAGGGGTCTACGAGCAGTACTTC. Amino acid sequence: CASSPNPGTGVYEQYF.

V usage is TRBV18 and J usage is TRBJ1-3; 9 bases map to TRBD1. The V and J ends lost 3 bases and 4 bases, in that order; junction bases with no gene match: 10. CDR1 and CDR2 (germline): KGHSH, LQKENI. This CDR3 is 17 amino acids long. The chain's CDR3 is CASSPLGQGASGNTIYF. CDR3 bases: TGTGCCAGCTCACCGCTGGGACAGGGAGCTTCGGGAAACACCATATATTTT. Based on the CDR3 plus reference TRBV18 and TRBJ1-3, the full variable domain is NAGVMQNPRHLVRRRGQEARLRCSPMKGHSHVYWYRQLPEEGLKFMVYLQKENIIDESGMPKERFSAEFPKEGPSILRIQQVVRGDSAAYFCASSPLGQGASGNTIYFGEGSWLTVV.

This rearrangement joins TRBV27 to TRBJ2-7; D remains unclear. The germline CDR1 and CDR2 sequences are MNHEY and SMNVEV (reference sequence). The germline V and J ends were trimmed by 5 bases and 0 bases, with 11 bases remaining between them. There are 14 residues in the CDR3. The CDR3 loop is CASSPLQYSYEQYF. The CDR3 DNA follows: TGTGCCAGCAGTCCCCTCCAGTACTCCTACGAGCAGTACTTC.

V and J are TRBV10-1 and TRBJ1-4; unclear D gene. The ends were cut back, 4 bases at V and 7 bases at J, with 13 bases in the middle. The CDR3 runs to 14 residues. Looked up from germline, CDR1 is WNHNN and CDR2 is SYGVQD (reference sequence). The CDR3 protein is CASSVGRIGEKLFF. In nucleotides, the CDR3 is TGCGCCAGCAGTGTCGGCCGGATCGGTGAAAAACTGTTTTTT.

A note on this clone: A read error may account for a junction end that differs from germline. The chain has TRBV30 and TRBJ2-7, with 8 bases fitting TRBD1. The germline V gene has CDR1 GTSNPN and CDR2 SVGIG (reference sequence). The CDR3 length is 12 residues. The CDR3 region is CAWSVAPGQASF. CDR3 DNA sequence: TGTGCCTGGAGTGTAGCACCGGGACAGGCTTCATTC.

V usage is TRBV2 and J usage is TRBJ1-5; 7 nucleotides line up with TRBD1. CDR1 is SNHLY and CDR2 is FYNNEI in the germline V gene. The CDR3 has 15 residues. V lost 1 base and J lost 6; bases outside the gene matches: 6. CDR3 nucleotide sequence: TGTGCCAGCAGTGAAGTCGACAGGGCGGTTCAGCCCCAGCATTTT. Amino acids: CASSEVDRAVQPQHF.

This chain links TRBV7-9 with TRBJ2-7; a weak D match, TRBD1 (6 bases). This CDR3 comprises 12 residues. Trimming pared 5 bases from V and 5 bases from J, leaving 10 bases between. CDR1 SEHNR and CDR2 FQNEAQ come from the germline V gene (reference sequence). CDR3 DNA sequence: TGTGCCAGCAGCCGAACAGGGCACGAGCAGTACTTC. Protein product: CASSRTGHEQYF.

This clone was counted only a few times. The chain's CDR3 is CASSANTGELFF. Here the CDR3 DNA reads TGTGCCAGCAGCGCCAACACCGGGGAGCTGTTTTTT. This chain joins TRBV9 and TRBJ2-2; no reliable D call. The CDR3 spans 12 residues. V was shortened by 3 bases and J by 2 bases, with 2 bases between the two germline ends. Germline V gives CDR1 SGDLS, CDR2 YYNGEE.

This rearrangement joins TRBV2 to TRBJ1-2; unclear D gene. Germline loops: CDR1 SNHLY, CDR2 FYNNEI. The CDR3 contains 16 residues. The V end lost 0 bases, the J end lost 4 bases, and 15 bases lay between the germline ends. CDR3 nucleotide sequence: TGTGCCAGCAGTGAAGCTTTACTGGGCAGAGGCTATGGCTACACCTTC. It yields the protein CASSEALLGRGYGYTF.

This clone came up a few times. J is TRBJ1-2 and V is TRBV5-1; D is ambiguous. This CDR3 has 13 residues. V gave up 0 bases and J gave up 4 bases, with 7 bases separating them. The V gene's germline CDR1 is SGHRS and CDR2 YFSETQ. The CDR3 DNA follows: TGCGCCAGCAGCTTGGAGCAGTTCTATGGCTACACCTTC. Translated: CASSLEQFYGYTF. The complete variable domain, with remaining parts taken from reference TRBV5-1 and TRBJ1-2, reads KAGVTQTPRYLIKTRGQQVTLSCSPISGHRSVSWYQQTPGQGLQFLFEYFSETQRNKGNFPGRFSGRQFSNSRSEMNVSTLELGDSALYLCASSLEQFYGYTFGSGTRLTVV.

The J gene is TRBJ2-5, the V gene TRBV7-6, with a possible D match to TRBD2 (6 bases). The closer fit of TRBJ2-7 to the DNA end suggests the J call may be wrong. The germline V gene encodes CDR1 SGHVS and CDR2 FNYEAQ. This CDR3 is 14 amino acids long. This CDR3 reads CASSLEEGSYEQYF. CDR3 nucleotides: TGTGCCAGCAGCTTAGAGGAGGGCTCCTACGAGCAGTACTTC.

V gene TRBV7-6 combines with J gene TRBJ2-5, with 7 positions matching TRBD1. Germline V lookup: CDR1 SGHVS, CDR2 FNYEAQ. CDR3 length: 13 residues. The V segment lost 5 bases and the J segment 4 bases; nucleotides outside the gene matches: 4. CDR3 sequence: CASSPTGPETQYF. The CDR3 nucleotides read TGTGCCAGCAGCCCGACAGGGCCAGAGACCCAGTACTTC.

This clone rates as medium-sized. The gene calls are TRBV5-5 and TRBJ2-1; no definite D call. Germline V gives CDR1 SGHKS, CDR2 YYEKEE (reference sequence). V was pared by 6 bases and J by 9 bases, with 10 bases between. This CDR3 contains 11 residues. The CDR3 is CASTEDGEQFF. For the CDR3, the DNA is TGTGCCAGCACCGAGGATGGTGAGCAGTTCTTC.

CDR3 sequence: CASSVDPSGGLQETQYF. In nucleotides, the CDR3 is TGTGCCAGCAGCGTAGATCCTAGCGGGGGGCTACAAGAGACCCAGTACTTC. The chain carries TRBV9 and TRBJ2-5; TRBD2 matches 11 bases. J gave up 2 bases and V 0 bases, and 6 bases lay outside the gene matches. The germline V gene encodes CDR1 SGDLS and CDR2 YYNGEE. The CDR3 runs to 17 residues.

The V and J genes are TRBV30 and TRBJ1-5; tentatively, D is TRBD1 (6 bases). This CDR3 contains 13 residues. Germline V lookup: CDR1 GTSNPN, CDR2 SVGIG (reference sequence). The V gene lost 5 bases and the J gene lost 11 bases, with 19 bases spanning the gap. In DNA form, the CDR3 reads TGTGCCTGGGGAAAGGGGGAATTACCGTCCCAGCATTTT. It encodes CAWGKGELPSQHF.

The chain uses TRBV7-9 and TRBJ2-3; 9 bases line up with TRBD1. This CDR3 is built from 15 residues. Looked up from germline, CDR1 is SEHNR and CDR2 is FQNEAQ (reference sequence). The V segment lost 7 bases and the J segment 5 bases; nucleotides outside the gene matches: 10. CDR3 in DNA: TGTGCCAGCACCCCGGGCTGGGGACAGGGAGATACGCAGTATTTT. Encoded protein: CASTPGWGQGDTQYF.

This chain joins TRBV30 and TRBJ2-1; TRBD2 is a possible D gene (5 bases). Deletions cut 5 bases from V and 7 bases from J, with 12 bases between. In germline, CDR1 is GTSNPN, CDR2 SVGIG (reference sequence). This CDR3 has 12 amino acids. CDR3 residues: CAWCPGKNEQFF. The CDR3 DNA follows: TGTGCCTGGTGCCCCGGGAAGAATGAGCAGTTCTTC.